What follows are 30 T cell receptor beta chains derived from one specimen sequenced in a study of regulatory T cells in long-lasting Graves disease. Construction of TCR beta libraries relied on iRepertoire HTBI primers and on Arm-PCR targeting CDR3 regions. MiXCR was run by TCRdb on the multiplex PCR reads, yielding one entry per CDR3 protein. The sample lists roughly 500,000 distinct CDR3 sequences, about 15% occurring once. Sample time point: newly diagnosed GD, antithyroid drugs for less than 3 months. Generation of the TCR library employed RNA extracted from PBMCs. These data were also filed under a second study, of T cells in Graves' hyperthyroidism and ophthalmopathy.

The sample was peripheral blood mononuclear cells (PBMCs), taken at new diagnosis, from a patient treated with antithyroid drugs. The source is a woman between 50 and 59 years old with Graves disease.

To note about this clonotype: A read error is possible here, since a much larger clone lies one base away. The V call is TRBV10-3, the J call TRBJ1-5, with TRBD1 matching over 8 bases. J gave up 7 bases and V 8 bases, and 10 bases lay outside the gene matches. The V gene's germline CDR1 is ENHRY and CDR2 SYGVKD. The CDR3 length is 14 residues. DNA for the CDR3: TGTGCCATCGGCCCTGGACAGGGAAGCCAGCCCCAGCATTTT. This translates into CAIGPGQGSQPQHF.

The genes are TRBV7-2 and TRBJ2-1; tentative D call: TRBD2 (6 bases). Germline V gene sequence: CDR1 SGHTA, CDR2 FQGNSA. V shed 2 bases and J shed 9 bases, with 11 bases lying between them. CDR3 length: 13 amino acids. CDR3 bases: TGTGCCAGCAGCTTAACTACTAGCTCTGAGCAGTTCTTC. Protein sequence: CASSLTTSSEQFF.

The genes are TRBV4-1 and TRBJ1-4; 10 bases are a match to TRBD1. Unmatched junction bases numbered 14, after V lost 2 bases and J lost 2 bases. This CDR3 has 20 amino acids. Germline values: CDR1 MGHRA, CDR2 YSYEKL. CDR3 bases: TGCGCCAGCAGCCAAACCGGGACAGGGGATTATGTAGGGACTAATGAAAAACTGTTTTTT. Protein: CASSQTGTGDYVGTNEKLFF.

The J gene is TRBJ2-1, the V gene TRBV19; no clear D gene. The CDR3 has 13 residues. CDR1 LNHDA and CDR2 SQIVND come from the germline V gene (reference sequence). Trimming removed 7 bases from V and 5 bases from J, with 12 bases in between. CDR3 in amino acids: CASKRTQDNEQFF. The CDR3 DNA sequence: TGTGCCAGTAAGAGGACGCAGGACAATGAGCAGTTCTTC.

Only a few counts were recorded for this clonotype. The J gene is TRBJ1-2, the V gene TRBV11-2; D might be TRBD1 (6 bases). V lost 4 bases and J lost 6, with 21 bases in between. The CDR3 runs 16 residues. Germline V gene lookup returns CDR1 SGHAT and CDR2 FQNNGV. The CDR3 loop is CASSSDLGGLQHGYTF. DNA for the CDR3: TGTGCCAGCAGCTCCGACCTTGGGGGGCTTCAACATGGCTACACCTTC.

Details on this clonotype: A much larger clone is a single base away; this may be a read error. J is TRBJ1-1 and V is TRBV6-2 or TRBV6-3; 7 bases line up with TRBD1. The CDR3 consists of 14 residues. Germline lookup yields CDR1 MNHEY and CDR2 SVGEGT. The CDR3 nucleotides read TGTGCCAGCAGTTACTCGGGGACAGCTACTGAAGCTCTCTTT. Translation gives CASSYSGTATEALF.

The chain combines TRBV10-3 with TRBJ2-7, with 10 bases aligning to TRBD1. There are 14 residues in the CDR3. Germline trimming cut 4 bases from V and 4 bases from J; bases unmatched to any gene: 4. The germline gives CDR1 ENHRY, CDR2 SYGVKD. The CDR3 nucleotides are TGTGCCATCAGTGGGGGGACAGGGGTATACGAGCAGTACTTC. This encodes CAISGGTGVYEQYF.

This rearrangement joins TRBV28 to TRBJ2-2; TRBD2 matches at 14 bases. J was trimmed by 4 bases and V by 2 bases; bases with no gene match: 9. The CDR3 totals 19 residues. Germline V gene data show CDR1 as MDHEN and CDR2 as SYDVKM. The CDR3 DNA is TGTGCCAGCAGTTTAAGGGGGGGACTAGCGGGAGTTGTCACCGGGGAGCTGTTTTTT. Its protein is CASSLRGGLAGVVTGELFF.

This clonotype was observed a handful of times. The rearrangement links TRBV6-2 or TRBV6-3 to TRBJ1-1; TRBD1 agrees at 9 bases. J was trimmed by 5 bases and V by 6 bases; bases with no gene match: 7. Germline loops: CDR1 MNHEY, CDR2 SVGEGT. CDR3 length: 14 residues. The CDR3 sequence: CASSLGTGITEAFF. CDR3 nucleotide sequence: TGTGCCAGCAGCCTCGGGACAGGGATTACTGAAGCTTTCTTT.

This clonotype was observed a handful of times. This could be a read error, since a much larger clone is one nucleotide away. The CDR3 carries no conserved terminal phenylalanine or tryptophan, so it likely arises from a read error. CDR3 sequence reads: CAISGRTGPYEQYL. CDR3 DNA: TGTGCCATCAGTGGGCGGACAGGACCCTACGAGCAGTACCTC. V gene TRBV10-3 combines with J gene TRBJ2-7, with 7 nucleotides matching TRBD1. The CDR3 is 14 residues long. Germline V lookup: CDR1 ENHRY, CDR2 SYGVKD. V lost 4 bases to trimming and J lost 2 bases; unmatched junction nucleotides: 5.

This clonotype was observed many times. The J gene is TRBJ2-1, the V gene TRBV6-1, with D unresolved. The CDR3 has 13 residues. Germline lookup yields CDR1 MNHNS and CDR2 SASEGT. V lost 6 bases and J 6 bases, leaving 12 bases between the germline ends. CDR3 in amino acids: CASSDGWVNEQFF. Written as DNA, the CDR3 is TGTGCCAGCAGCGACGGGTGGGTCAATGAGCAGTTCTTC.

This clonotype appeared many times. This chain's CDR3 is CASRGYEQYF. CDR3 coding DNA: TGTGCCAGCAGAGGCTACGAGCAGTACTTC. The chain is built from TRBV2 and TRBJ2-7; D unresolved. The CDR3 loop spans 10 amino acids. Between the trimmed V and J ends, which lost 6 bases and 3 bases, there was a span of 3 bases. Germline values: CDR1 SNHLY, CDR2 FYNNEI.

Only a few counts were recorded for this clonotype. V gene TRBV28 combines with J gene TRBJ1-3; D not resolved. The CDR3 consists of 17 residues. The V end lost 1 base, the J end lost 1 base, and 14 bases lay between the germline ends. Looked up from germline, CDR1 is MDHEN and CDR2 is SYDVKM. For the CDR3, the DNA is TGTGCCAGCAGTTTATATAAAGCCAGTCGGTCTGGAAACACCATATATTTT. This encodes CASSLYKASRSGNTIYF.

This clonotype was counted at least ten times. The rearrangement links TRBV27 to TRBJ2-3, with D maybe TRBD2 (6 bases). This CDR3 comprises 12 residues. CDR1 is MNHEY, CDR2 SMNVEV, per germline (reference sequence). Trimming took 2 bases from V and 6 from J, leaving 6 bases between them. DNA for the CDR3: TGTGCCAGCAGTTTACGGGGGGATACGCAGTATTTT. It specifies CASSLRGDTQYF.

This clonotype was observed a few times. The chain has TRBV29-1 and TRBJ1-1; D uncertain. V was cut by 5 bases and J by 2 bases, with 15 bases left in between. This CDR3 contains 14 residues. Germline V gene sequence: CDR1 SQVTM, CDR2 ANQGSEA. The CDR3 DNA follows: TGCAGCGTTTCGAATAGGGTTGGCAACACTGAAGCTTTCTTT. Translation: CSVSNRVGNTEAFF.

This clonotype was recorded only once. The chain employs TRBV5-1 and TRBJ2-5, with 7 bases fitting TRBD2. The V segment lost 0 bases and the J segment 11 bases; nucleotides outside the gene matches: 13. CDR1 and CDR2 (germline): SGHRS, YFSETQ. This CDR3 is built from 15 residues. The CDR3 DNA follows: TGCGCCAGCAGCTTGGGGGGGGGATCGTACAATGAGCAGTACTTC. It is translated as CASSLGGGSYNEQYF.

This clonotype was counted many times. The chain uses TRBV6-2 or TRBV6-3 and TRBJ1-2; possible D gene TRBD1, 6 bases. The V gene's germline CDR1 is MNHEY and CDR2 SVGEGT. The CDR3 runs 17 residues. The germline V and J ends were trimmed by 8 bases and 5 bases, with 27 bases remaining between them. CDR3 protein: CASGQPGAYGAGYGYTF. The CDR3 coding sequence is TGTGCCAGCGGCCAGCCGGGGGCCTACGGGGCGGGATATGGCTACACCTTC.

A word on this clonotype: A much larger clone differs by one base, so this may be a read error. The genes are TRBV2 and TRBJ2-7; the D gene is possibly TRBD2 (5 bases). The CDR3 consists of 13 residues. Germline V CDR1 and CDR2: SNHLY, FYNNEI. CDR3 coding DNA: TGTGCCAGGAGGGCCTTTGTCTCCCACGAGCAGTACTTC. Its translation is CARRAFVSHEQYF. The variable domain in full, completed from reference TRBV2 and TRBJ2-7, reads EPEVTQTPSHQVTQMGQEVILRCVPISNHLYFYWYRQILGQKVEFLVSFYNNEISEKSEIFDDQFSVERPDGSNFTLKIRSTKLEDSAMYFCARRAFVSHEQYFGPGTRLTVT.

The V call is TRBV5-1, the J call TRBJ1-2; TRBD1 matches at 7 bases. Germline V lookup: CDR1 SGHRS, CDR2 YFSETQ. The CDR3 is 15 residues long. The trim removed 0 bases at V and 5 bases at J, leaving 7 bases unmatched. The CDR3 DNA is TGCGCCAGCAGCTTGGGGACAGGAAAATTATATGGCTACACCTTC. Amino acids: CASSLGTGKLYGYTF.

This clonotype has a handful of counts. The chain joins TRBV28 to TRBJ1-2; no reliable D call. Trimming removed 1 base from V and 0 bases from J, with 18 bases in between. The germline V gene has CDR1 MDHEN and CDR2 SYDVKM. The CDR3 runs 18 residues. The CDR3 region is CASSLSHLSWQPNYGYTF. The CDR3 bases are TGTGCCAGCAGTTTATCTCATTTGTCGTGGCAGCCTAACTATGGCTACACCTTC.

This clonotype was seen at least ten times. This chain joins TRBV28 and TRBJ2-1; 7 bases line up with TRBD2. After removal of 3 bases from V and 5 bases from J, the junction contained 7 bases not matched to a gene. This CDR3 has 15 amino acids. The germline gives CDR1 MDHEN, CDR2 SYDVKM. The CDR3: CASSLPGLSNNEQFF. The CDR3 region has the DNA TGTGCCAGCAGTTTGCCGGGACTATCCAACAATGAGCAGTTCTTC.

The table lists this clonotype with many counts. V usage is TRBV12-3 or TRBV12-4 and J usage is TRBJ2-5; D unclear. This CDR3 comprises 15 residues. V gave up 1 base and J gave up 0 bases, with 9 bases separating them. CDR3 sequence reads: CASSLEWSNQETQYF. CDR3 nucleotide sequence: TGTGCCAGCAGTTTAGAATGGAGCAACCAAGAGACCCAGTACTTC.

There are many counts of this clonotype. This chain joins TRBV10-3 and TRBJ1-2; D unclear. The germline gives CDR1 ENHRY, CDR2 SYGVKD. The V end lost 2 bases, the J end lost 1 base, and 11 bases lay between the germline ends. This CDR3 contains 15 residues. CDR3 sequence (DNA): TGTGCCATCAGTGAGAGGGCAGAGAATAACTATGGCTACACCTTC. Translation: CAISERAENNYGYTF.

This chain uses TRBV12-3 or TRBV12-4 with TRBJ2-2, with TRBD2 as a possible D gene (6 bases). The CDR3 extends over 17 amino acids. V lost 3 bases to trimming and J lost 4 bases, with 18 bases between them. CDR3 residues: CASSFPNGRGVTGELFF. Here the CDR3 DNA reads TGTGCCAGCAGTTTCCCTAACGGGAGAGGGGTCACCGGGGAGCTGTTTTTT.

By its share, this clonotype is medium-sized (0.01 to 0.1%). The CDR3 region has the DNA TGTGCCAGCAGTCACACAGATACGCAGTATTTT. Protein sequence: CASSHTDTQYF. The chain has TRBV2 and TRBJ2-3; D gene ambiguous. Trimming took off 5 bases at V and 2 bases at J, with 2 bases between the two ends. CDR1 and CDR2 from the germline V gene are SNHLY and FYNNEI. The CDR3 has 11 amino acids.

This clonotype was observed a few times. V gene TRBV10-3 combines with J gene TRBJ2-2, with 14 bases matching TRBD2. The CDR3 consists of 20 residues. V dropped 0 bases and J dropped 4; count of bases not matched to a gene: 10. CDR1 is ENHRY and CDR2 is SYGVKD in the germline V gene. The chain's CDR3 is CAISESKGTSGSGSTGELFF. The DNA for the CDR3 is TGTGCCATCAGTGAGTCGAAAGGGACTAGCGGGAGCGGGAGCACCGGGGAGCTGTTTTTT.

This clonotype has at least ten counts. The chain combines TRBV27 with TRBJ2-1; 14 positions match TRBD2. The CDR3 has 17 residues. Per germline, CDR1 MNHEY and CDR2 SMNVEV (reference sequence). After removal of 10 bases from V and 0 bases from J, the junction contained 8 bases not matched to a gene. The CDR3 DNA follows: TGTGCCACCAGCCGACTAGCGGGAGGGGGCTCCTACAATGAGCAGTTCTTC. It encodes CATSRLAGGGSYNEQFF.

This chain connects TRBV11-2 to TRBJ2-1; TRBD2 aligns across 15 bases. Per the germline V gene, CDR1 is SGHAT and CDR2 is FQNNGV. This CDR3 is 18 amino acids long. The V and J ends lost 6 bases and 7 bases, in that order; junction bases with no gene match: 13. CDR3 bases: TGTGCCAGCAGTCACGGGGGGGGGACTAGCGGGAGGCCGAATGAGCAGTTCTTC. Translating gives CASSHGGGTSGRPNEQFF.

This clonotype was detected many times. The gene calls are TRBV29-1 and TRBJ2-1, with a possible D match to TRBD1 (6 bases). The CDR3 loop spans 15 amino acids. Germline-derived CDR1 and CDR2 are SQVTM and ANQGSEA. Trimming shortened V by 4 bases and J by 2 bases, and 15 bases separated the two germline ends. The CDR3 is CSVALDSGAYNEQFF. The DNA for the CDR3 is TGCAGCGTTGCCCTAGACTCAGGGGCCTACAATGAGCAGTTCTTC.

This clonotype was counted only a few times. The rearrangement uses TRBV6-2 or TRBV6-3 and TRBJ2-7, with 14 bases fitting TRBD2. Germline CDR1 and CDR2: MNHEY and SVGEGT. The V and J ends lost 0 bases and 2 bases, in that order; junction bases with no gene match: 9. CDR3 length equals 19 residues. In nucleotides, the CDR3 is TGTGCCAGCAGTTACTCTTTAGGACTAGCGGGAGGCATCACCTACGAGCAGTACTTC. Its translation is CASSYSLGLAGGITYEQYF.